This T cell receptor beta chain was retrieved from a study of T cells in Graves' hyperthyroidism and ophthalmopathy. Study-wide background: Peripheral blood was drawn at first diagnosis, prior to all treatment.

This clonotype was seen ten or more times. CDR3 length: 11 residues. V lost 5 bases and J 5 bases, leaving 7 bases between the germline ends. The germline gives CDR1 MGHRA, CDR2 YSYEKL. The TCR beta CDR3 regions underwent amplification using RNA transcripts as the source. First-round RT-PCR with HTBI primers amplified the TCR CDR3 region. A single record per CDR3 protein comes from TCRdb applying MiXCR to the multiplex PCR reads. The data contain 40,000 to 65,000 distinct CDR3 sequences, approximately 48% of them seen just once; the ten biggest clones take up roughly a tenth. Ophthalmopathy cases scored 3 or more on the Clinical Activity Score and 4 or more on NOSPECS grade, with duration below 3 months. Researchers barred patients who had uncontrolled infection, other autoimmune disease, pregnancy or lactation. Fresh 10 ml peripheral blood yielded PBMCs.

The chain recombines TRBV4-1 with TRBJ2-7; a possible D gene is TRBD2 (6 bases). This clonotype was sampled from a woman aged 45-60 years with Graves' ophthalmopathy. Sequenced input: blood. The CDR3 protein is CASSGGDEQYF. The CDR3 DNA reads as TGCGCCAGCAGCGGAGGGGACGAGCAGTACTTC.